This passage covers 25 T cell receptor beta chains from one sample sequenced in a study of post-analysis software for immune sequencing data. Unique molecular identifiers were built into the TCR beta cDNA libraries. TCRdb itself ran the PCR reads through MiXCR, one entry per CDR3 protein. Here the sample spans approximately 770,000 distinct CDR3 sequences, roughly 46% being singletons. Whole-study findings and limits: About 5 TRBV segments (TRBV5-6, TRBV5-1 and TRBV20-1 among them) occurred more frequently in patients than in controls.

For these receptors, no antigen is known. The specimen sequenced was blood. The receptors were gathered from a girl aged 5-17 years with multiple sclerosis.

This clonotype has only a few counts. This rearrangement joins TRBV4-3 to TRBJ2-1; D call uncertain. CDR3 size: 15 residues. Germline CDR1 reads LGHNA; CDR2 reads YSLEER. The V end was cut by 1 base, the J end by 6 bases, with 13 bases between. The CDR3 region is CASSQVRNPGNEQFF. The CDR3 DNA follows: TGCGCCAGCAGCCAAGTTAGAAACCCAGGCAATGAGCAGTTCTTC.

As for this clonotype: A clone one base away is much larger, so this may be a read error. J is TRBJ2-7 and V is TRBV27, with 8 bases aligning to TRBD1. The V gene end was trimmed by 2 bases and the J gene end by 2 bases; junction bases not matched to a gene: 5. The length of the CDR3 is 15 residues. Looked up from germline, CDR1 is MNHEY and CDR2 is SMNVEV (reference sequence). The CDR3 DNA reads as TGTGCCAGCAGTTTAAGTCAGGGGGCCCCCTACGAGCAGTACTTC. Its protein product is CASSLSQGAPYEQYF.

This chain joins TRBV15 and TRBJ2-4; D gene ambiguous. The end of the DNA fits TRBJ2-7 better, so the J call may be wrong. CDR3 size: 15 residues. Germline V CDR1 and CDR2: LNHNV, YYDKDF (reference sequence). The CDR3: CATSPAPRDSYEQYF. The CDR3, as DNA: TGTGCCACCAGCCCAGCCCCTAGGGACTCCTACGAGCAGTACTTC.

A few counts support this clonotype. The V call is TRBV4-3, the J call TRBJ2-1; perhaps TRBD2 as D (6 bases). Germline V gives CDR1 LGHNA, CDR2 YSLEER. Trimming took 0 bases from V and 7 from J, leaving 13 bases between them. The CDR3 loop spans 15 amino acids. This CDR3 is CASSQDGGIPNEQFF. The CDR3 bases are TGCGCCAGCAGCCAAGATGGAGGGATCCCGAATGAGCAGTTCTTC.

V is TRBV10-1 and J is TRBJ2-5; D not resolved. The DNA matches TRBJ2-7 better at its end, which makes the J call doubtful. CDR3 length: 13 amino acids. Germline loops: CDR1 WNHNN, CDR2 SYGVQD (reference sequence). CDR3 nucleotide sequence: TGCGCCAGCAGTGAGATGGCGGTAGACGAGCAGTACTTC. Its translation is CASSEMAVDEQYF.

The CDR3 loop is CASSFGGEEETQYF. CDR3 nucleotide sequence: TGTGCCAGCAGCTTCGGGGGGGAGGAAGAGACCCAGTACTTC. The J gene is TRBJ2-5, the V gene TRBV11-3; TRBD2 agrees at 8 bases. V gave up 3 bases and J gave up 3 bases; unmatched junction bases: 3. The CDR3 sequence is 14 residues long. CDR1 and CDR2 (germline): SGHNT, YENEEA.

This chain links TRBV4-1 with TRBJ2-1; 9 positions agree with TRBD2. The CDR3 contains 16 residues. J lost 8 bases, V lost 0 bases, and 8 bases had no gene match. Germline V lookup: CDR1 MGHRA, CDR2 YSYEKL. The CDR3 nucleotides are TGCGCCAGCAGCCAAGAACGGACTAGCGTGCACGATGAGCAGTTCTTC. Its protein is CASSQERTSVHDEQFF.

As DNA, the CDR3 is TGCAGTGCTCATTACGGGGCAGATACGCAGTATTTT. Translated: CSAHYGADTQYF. The chain is built from TRBV20-1 and TRBJ2-3; TRBD2 might be the D (5 bases). V was trimmed by 5 bases and J by 4 bases, leaving 10 bases between them. This CDR3 has 12 residues. Germline V gene data show CDR1 as DFQATT and CDR2 as SNEGSKA (reference sequence).

This chain uses TRBV12-3 or TRBV12-4 with TRBJ2-1, with D perhaps TRBD1 (6 bases). The CDR3 loop spans 15 amino acids. V shed 6 bases and J shed 0 bases, with 12 bases lying between them. The CDR3 loop is CASRTGQPSYNEQFF. The CDR3 DNA reads as TGTGCCAGCAGAACAGGACAGCCCTCCTACAATGAGCAGTTCTTC.

This clonotype was seen more than once but under ten times. V is TRBV6-2 or TRBV6-3 and J is TRBJ2-7, with 13 bases fitting TRBD2. Germline V gene data show CDR1 as MNHEY and CDR2 as SVGEGT. Trimming took 7 bases from V and 4 from J; bases not matched to a gene: 7. The CDR3 is 15 residues long. CDR3 in DNA: TGTGCCAGCACCTTGGGGACTAGCGGGATATACGAGCAGTACTTC. The encoded protein is CASTLGTSGIYEQYF.

This chain uses TRBV5-1 with TRBJ2-3; D ambiguous. There are 14 residues in the CDR3. The V end was cut by 0 bases, the J end by 2 bases, with 7 bases between. The germline V gene has CDR1 SGHRS and CDR2 YFSETQ. The CDR3 DNA reads TGCGCCAGCAGCTTGGTGCGGAACACAGATACGCAGTATTTT. As protein: CASSLVRNTDTQYF.

The rearrangement uses TRBV5-1 and TRBJ2-3; D is ambiguous. CDR3 length: 15 amino acids. V lost 1 base to trimming and J lost 2 bases, with 11 bases between them. Germline V lookup: CDR1 SGHRS, CDR2 YFSETQ. The chain's CDR3 is CASSLLGEFTDTQYF. Written as DNA, the CDR3 is TGCGCCAGCAGCTTGTTGGGTGAATTCACAGATACGCAGTATTTT.

The chain is built from TRBV6-1 and TRBJ2-7; D is ambiguous. The tail of the sequence fits TRBJ2-5 better, so the J call may be wrong. There are 14 residues in the CDR3. Germline CDR1 reads MNHNS; CDR2 reads SASEGT. CDR3 coding DNA: TGTGCCAGCAGAAGGGAACGGGCAGTGGAGACCCAGTACTTC. As protein: CASRRERAVETQYF.

The CDR3, as DNA: TGCAGCGTTGAGGACCGGGACAGCAAGTACGAGCAGTACTTC. It encodes CSVEDRDSKYEQYF. V usage is TRBV29-1 and J usage is TRBJ2-4; 7 bases fit TRBD1. The closer fit of TRBJ2-7 to the DNA end suggests the J call may be wrong. Per germline, CDR1 SQVTM and CDR2 ANQGSEA. The CDR3 covers 14 residues.

This clonotype was seen just once. The rearrangement uses TRBV7-2 and TRBJ1-1; a weak D match, TRBD1 (6 bases). The germline CDR1 and CDR2 sequences are SGHTA and FQGNSA. The CDR3 totals 13 residues. Trimming cost V 0 bases and J 11 bases, with 13 bases left between them. The CDR3 loop reads CASSLANREDAFF. Written as DNA, the CDR3 is TGTGCCAGCAGCTTAGCGAACAGGGAGGACGCTTTCTTT.

The genes are TRBV9 and TRBJ2-1; 8 bases line up with TRBD1. The ends lost 3 bases at V and 9 bases at J; junction bases unmatched: 8. Germline assignment: CDR1 SGDLS and CDR2 YYNGEE. This CDR3 spans 14 amino acids. The CDR3 protein is CASSGPGQASEQFF. DNA for the CDR3: TGTGCCAGCAGCGGACCGGGACAGGCGAGTGAGCAGTTCTTC.

V and J are TRBV9 and TRBJ2-1, with D possibly called TRBD1 or TRBD2 (5 bases each). Germline CDR1 reads SGDLS; CDR2 reads YYNGEE. With 3 bases removed from V and 1 base from J, the gap between germline ends came to 14 bases. CDR3 length: 16 amino acids. The DNA of the CDR3 is TGTGCCAGCAGCGCCTTGGGGGACGGTTCCTACAATGAGCAGTTCTTC. Protein: CASSALGDGSYNEQFF.

The chain links TRBV20-1 to TRBJ2-1, with no clear D. The DNA end lines up better with TRBJ2-7; the J call may be wrong. CDR3 length equals 14 residues. Germline-derived CDR1 and CDR2 are DFQATT and SNEGSKA (reference sequence). CDR3 sequence: CSARTESSYNEQYF. CDR3 sequence (DNA): TGCAGTGCTCGAACAGAAAGCTCCTACAATGAGCAGTACTTC.

The chain combines TRBV24-1 with TRBJ2-1; 10 bases agree with TRBD1. This CDR3 region has 16 residues. The V gene end was trimmed by 4 bases and the J gene end by 7 bases; junction bases not matched to a gene: 9. Looked up from germline, CDR1 is KGHDR and CDR2 is SFDVKD. The CDR3 sequence: CATSDLGTGVENEQFF. CDR3 DNA: TGTGCCACCAGTGACCTTGGGACAGGGGTAGAGAATGAGCAGTTCTTC.

The V call is TRBV12-3 or TRBV12-4, the J call TRBJ2-1; TRBD2 matches at 9 bases. With V trimmed by 1 base and J by 3 bases, 1 base remained unmatched. This CDR3 has 15 residues. The CDR3: CASSLGGRDYNEQFF. CDR3 DNA: TGTGCCAGCAGTTTAGGCGGGAGGGACTACAATGAGCAGTTCTTC.

The V and J genes are TRBV7-9 and TRBJ2-7; TRBD2 might be the D (6 bases). The ends were cut back, 5 bases at V and 1 base at J, with 15 bases in the middle. Germline CDR1 SEHNR, CDR2 FQNEAQ (reference sequence). The CDR3 loop spans 15 amino acids. Here the CDR3 DNA reads TGTGCCAGCAGCGAGGCGGGACTCGGATCCTACGAGCAGTACTTC. This encodes CASSEAGLGSYEQYF.

The chain has TRBV7-3 and TRBJ2-1; 9 bases agree with TRBD2. The CDR3 extends over 15 amino acids. With 3 bases clipped from V and 6 bases from J, the junction kept 6 bases outside the gene matches. The germline gives CDR1 SGHTA, CDR2 FQGTGA. The chain's CDR3 is CASSFDGGRVNEQFF. CDR3 DNA: TGTGCCAGCAGCTTTGATGGCGGGAGGGTCAATGAGCAGTTCTTC.

The gene calls are TRBV5-1 and TRBJ2-5; D perhaps matches TRBD2 (5 bases). The CDR3 length is 15 residues. Germline V gene sequence: CDR1 SGHRS, CDR2 YFSETQ. The V and J ends lost 3 bases and 5 bases respectively, with 17 bases between them. The CDR3 sequence is CASSSETTGKETQYF. CDR3 DNA sequence: TGCGCCAGCAGCTCGGAAACGACGGGGAAGGAGACCCAGTACTTC.

The chain uses TRBV27 and TRBJ2-3; 8 bases map to TRBD2. Germline V gene sequence: CDR1 MNHEY, CDR2 SMNVEV (reference sequence). Trimming cost V 3 bases and J 0 bases; bases outside gene matches: 5. This CDR3 is 16 amino acids long. Written as DNA, the CDR3 is TGTGCCAGCAGTTTTAGCGGGGCGTTGAGCACAGATACGCAGTATTTT. Protein: CASSFSGALSTDTQYF.

This clonotype was observed a single time. The chain employs TRBV12-3 or TRBV12-4 and TRBJ2-1, with no clear D. This CDR3 has 15 amino acids. Trimming stripped 5 bases from V and 0 bases from J, with 11 bases between. CDR3 nucleotide sequence: TGTGCCAGCAGTCCCTCGGCGATCTCCTACAATGAGCAGTTCTTC. It encodes CASSPSAISYNEQFF.